The 7 T cell receptor beta chains in this list originate from one sample, sequenced in a study of T cells in Graves' hyperthyroidism and ophthalmopathy. RNA transcripts were the template for amplifying TCR beta CDR3 regions. With the HTBI primer set, the TCR CDR3 went through a first round of RT-PCR. TCRdb re-analysed the multiplex PCR reads in MiXCR, keeping a single row per CDR3 protein. Found here are about 380,000 distinct CDR3 sequences, around a sixth of them singletons; the top ten hold 35% to 45%. Sequences were obtained from blood. Receptor source: a young man with Graves' ophthalmopathy.

Comments on this clonotype: A read error may produce the germline difference seen at one junction end. This chain uses TRBV2 with TRBJ2-5; 14 nucleotides align to TRBD2. CDR3 length: 14 amino acids. Germline V CDR1 and CDR2: SNHLY, FYNNEI. CDR3 region: CASSGLAGGETRYF. The CDR3 DNA is TGTGCCAGCAGTGGACTAGCGGGGGGGGAGACCCGGTACTTC.

At least ten counts were recorded for this clonotype. V and J are TRBV7-2 and TRBJ2-5; 8 bases map to TRBD2. The length of the CDR3 is 16 residues. V gave up 5 bases and J gave up 1 base; unmatched junction bases: 9. Looked up from germline, CDR1 is SGHTA and CDR2 is FQGNSA. The chain's CDR3 is CASSLGVGGGQETQYF. DNA for the CDR3: TGTGCCAGCAGCCTAGGGGTCGGGGGGGGCCAAGAGACCCAGTACTTC.

At least ten counts were recorded for this clonotype. The CDR3 DNA follows: TGCAGTGCTAGGCGCCTAAGGCGGGGGGTCTCCTACAATGAGCAGTTCTTC. It yields the protein CSARRLRRGVSYNEQFF. This chain connects TRBV20-1 to TRBJ2-1; 8 bases fit TRBD2. V lost 3 bases, J lost 0 bases, and 10 bases stayed unmatched. The CDR3 extends over 17 amino acids. From germline, CDR1 is DFQATT and CDR2 SNEGSKA (reference sequence).

This clonotype was detected ten times or more. The chain combines TRBV7-9 with TRBJ1-5; TRBD1 might be the D (5 bases). The V gene's germline CDR1 is SEHNR and CDR2 FQNEAQ (reference sequence). The CDR3 runs to 15 residues. The V end was cut by 5 bases, the J end by 2 bases, with 13 bases between. The CDR3 DNA sequence: TGTGCCAGCAGCACCGCTGTAGGGGGCAATCAGCCCCAGCATTTT. This codes for CASSTAVGGNQPQHF.

The chain links TRBV13 to TRBJ2-5; 9 bases agree with TRBD1. The germline gives CDR1 PRHDT, CDR2 FYEKMQ (reference sequence). J gave up 1 base and V 2 bases, and 2 bases lay outside the gene matches. This CDR3 has 15 amino acids. CDR3 nucleotides: TGTGCCAGCAGCTTAAGGGACAGGGCCCAAGAGACCCAGTACTTC. Its translation: CASSLRDRAQETQYF. Full variable domain (remainder filled in from reference TRBV13 and TRBJ2-5): AAGVIQSPRHLIKEKRETATLKCYPIPRHDTVYWYQQGPGQDPQFLISFYEKMQSDKGSIPDRFSAQQFSDYHSELNMSSLELGDSALYFCASSLRDRAQETQYFGPGTRLLVL.

This clonotype was detected a few times. The chain uses TRBV25-1 and TRBJ1-5; possibly TRBD1 for D (5 bases). Germline V gene data show CDR1 as MGHDK and CDR2 as SYGVNS. Trimming took 4 bases from V and 0 from J, leaving 10 bases between them. The CDR3 contains 15 residues. This CDR3 reads CASSVGTDSNQPQHF. The CDR3 region has the DNA TGTGCCAGCAGTGTAGGGACGGATAGCAATCAGCCCCAGCATTTT. The entire variable domain, with the rest obtained from reference TRBV25-1 and TRBJ1-5, is as follows: EADIYQTPRYLVIGTGKKITLECSQTMGHDKMYWYQQDPGMELHLIHYSYGVNSTEKGDLSSESTVSRIRTEHFPLTLESARPSHTSQYLCASSVGTDSNQPQHFGDGTRLSIL.

This clonotype was observed at least ten times. The chain combines TRBV20-1 with TRBJ2-7; 9 bases match TRBD1. Germline values: CDR1 DFQATT, CDR2 SNEGSKA (reference sequence). V was clipped by 5 bases and J by 2 bases; unmatched bases: 10. CDR3 length equals 15 residues. CDR3 coding DNA: TGCAGTGCTCCTAATCCGGGACAGGGAACCTACGAGCAGTACTTC. This encodes CSAPNPGQGTYEQYF.